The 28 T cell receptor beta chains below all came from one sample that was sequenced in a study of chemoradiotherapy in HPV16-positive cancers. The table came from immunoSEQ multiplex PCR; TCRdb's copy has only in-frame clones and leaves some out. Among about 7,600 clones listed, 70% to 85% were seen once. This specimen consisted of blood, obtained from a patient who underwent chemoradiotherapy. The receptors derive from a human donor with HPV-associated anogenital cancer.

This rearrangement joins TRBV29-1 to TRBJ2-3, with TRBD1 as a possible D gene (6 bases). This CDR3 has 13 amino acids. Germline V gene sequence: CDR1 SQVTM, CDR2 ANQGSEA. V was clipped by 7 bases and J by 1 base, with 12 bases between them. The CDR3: CSALRTGTDTQYF. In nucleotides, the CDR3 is TGCAGCGCCTTGAGGACAGGCACAGATACGCAGTATTTT.

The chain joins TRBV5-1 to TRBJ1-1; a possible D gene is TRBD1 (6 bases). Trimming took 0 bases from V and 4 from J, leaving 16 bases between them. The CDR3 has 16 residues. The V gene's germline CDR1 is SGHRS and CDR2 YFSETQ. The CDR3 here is CASSLGDNRESTEAFF. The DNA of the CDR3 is TGCGCCAGCAGCTTGGGGGACAACAGGGAAAGCACTGAAGCTTTCTTT. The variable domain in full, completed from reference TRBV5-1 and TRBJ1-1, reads KAGVTQTPRYLIKTRGQQVTLSCSPISGHRSVSWYQQTPGQGLQFLFEYFSETQRNKGNFPGRFSGRQFSNSRSEMNVSTLELGDSALYLCASSLGDNRESTEAFFGQGTRLTVV.

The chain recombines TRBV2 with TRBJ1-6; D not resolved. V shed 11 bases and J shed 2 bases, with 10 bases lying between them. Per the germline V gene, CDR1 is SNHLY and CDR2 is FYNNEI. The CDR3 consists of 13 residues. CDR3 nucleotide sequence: TGTGCCTACAGTGAGACCTATAATTCACCCCTCCACTTT. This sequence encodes CAYSETYNSPLHF. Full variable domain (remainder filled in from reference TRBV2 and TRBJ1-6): EPEVTQTPSHQVTQMGQEVILRCVPISNHLYFYWYRQILGQKVEFLVSFYNNEISEKSEIFDDQFSVERPDGSNFTLKIRSTKLEDSAMYFCAYSETYNSPLHFGNGTRLTVT.

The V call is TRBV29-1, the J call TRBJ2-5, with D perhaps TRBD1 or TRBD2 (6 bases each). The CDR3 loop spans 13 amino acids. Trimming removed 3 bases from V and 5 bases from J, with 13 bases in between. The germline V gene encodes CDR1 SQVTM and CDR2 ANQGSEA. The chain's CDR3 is CSVEVRGQETQYF. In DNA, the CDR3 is TGCAGCGTTGAGGTCCGGGGGCAGGAGACCCAGTACTTC.

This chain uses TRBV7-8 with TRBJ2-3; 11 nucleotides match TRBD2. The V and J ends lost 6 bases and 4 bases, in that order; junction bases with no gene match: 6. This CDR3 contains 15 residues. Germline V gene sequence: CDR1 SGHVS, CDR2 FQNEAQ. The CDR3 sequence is CASRYSGGAADTQYF. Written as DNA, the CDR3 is TGTGCCAGCAGATATAGCGGGGGGGCAGCAGATACGCAGTATTTT.

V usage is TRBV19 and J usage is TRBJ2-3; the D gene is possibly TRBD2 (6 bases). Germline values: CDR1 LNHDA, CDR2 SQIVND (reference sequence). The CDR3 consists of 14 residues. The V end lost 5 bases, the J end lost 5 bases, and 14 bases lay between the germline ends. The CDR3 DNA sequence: TGTGCCAGTAGTCCAAGCCTGGGACTAGATACGCAGTATTTT. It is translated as CASSPSLGLDTQYF.

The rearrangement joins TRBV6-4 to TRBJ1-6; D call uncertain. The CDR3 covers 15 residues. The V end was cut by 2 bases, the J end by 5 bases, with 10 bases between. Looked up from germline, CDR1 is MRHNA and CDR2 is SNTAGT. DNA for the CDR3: TGTGCCAGCAGTGACGGCGGGGATGATAATTCACCCCTCCACTTT. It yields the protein CASSDGGDDNSPLHF.

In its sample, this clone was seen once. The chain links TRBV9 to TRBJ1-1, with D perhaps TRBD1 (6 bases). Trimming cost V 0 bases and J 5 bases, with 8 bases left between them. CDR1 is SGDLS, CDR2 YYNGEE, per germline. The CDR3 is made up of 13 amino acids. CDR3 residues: CASSVGQVTEAFF. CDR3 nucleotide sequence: TGTGCCAGCAGCGTAGGACAGGTTACTGAAGCTTTCTTT.

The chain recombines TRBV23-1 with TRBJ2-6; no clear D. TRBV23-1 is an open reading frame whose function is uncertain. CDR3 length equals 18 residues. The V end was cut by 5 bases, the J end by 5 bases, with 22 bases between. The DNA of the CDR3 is TGCGCCAGCAGTAAGGGTAGTACGCAACAAAGTCGGGCCAACGTCCTGACTTTC. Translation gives CASSKGSTQQSRANVLTF.

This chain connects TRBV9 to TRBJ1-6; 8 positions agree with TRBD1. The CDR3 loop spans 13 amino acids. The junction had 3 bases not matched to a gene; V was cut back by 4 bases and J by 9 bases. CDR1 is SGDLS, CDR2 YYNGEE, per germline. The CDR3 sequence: CASSIQGASPLHF. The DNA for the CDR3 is TGTGCCAGCAGCATTCAGGGGGCTTCACCCCTCCACTTT.

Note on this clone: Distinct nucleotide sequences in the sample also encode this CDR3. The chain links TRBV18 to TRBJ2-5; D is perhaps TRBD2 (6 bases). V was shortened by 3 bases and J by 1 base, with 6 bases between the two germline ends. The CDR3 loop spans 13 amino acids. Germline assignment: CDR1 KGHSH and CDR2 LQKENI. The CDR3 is CASSPGGQETQYF. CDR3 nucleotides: TGTGCCAGCTCACCCGGGGGCCAAGAGACCCAGTACTTC.

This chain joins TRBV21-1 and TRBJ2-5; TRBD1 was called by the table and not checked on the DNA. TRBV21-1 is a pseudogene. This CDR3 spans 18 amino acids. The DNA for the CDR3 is TGTGCCAGCACCATAGACTCCTGGGACAGGGGATTCCAAGAGACCCAGTACTTC. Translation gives CASTIDSWDRGFQETQYF.

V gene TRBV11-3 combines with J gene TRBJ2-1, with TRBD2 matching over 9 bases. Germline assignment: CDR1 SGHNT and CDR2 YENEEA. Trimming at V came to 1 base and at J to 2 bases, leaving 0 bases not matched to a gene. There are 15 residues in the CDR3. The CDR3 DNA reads TGTGCCAGCAGCTTAGGGACTAGCGCCTACAATGAGCAGTTCTTC. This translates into CASSLGTSAYNEQFF. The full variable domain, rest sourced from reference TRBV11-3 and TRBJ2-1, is EAGVVQSPRYKIIEKKQPVAFWCNPISGHNTLYWYLQNLGQGPELLIRYENEEAVDDSQLPKDRFSAERLKGVDSTLKIQPAELGDSAVYLCASSLGTSAYNEQFFGPGTRLTVL.

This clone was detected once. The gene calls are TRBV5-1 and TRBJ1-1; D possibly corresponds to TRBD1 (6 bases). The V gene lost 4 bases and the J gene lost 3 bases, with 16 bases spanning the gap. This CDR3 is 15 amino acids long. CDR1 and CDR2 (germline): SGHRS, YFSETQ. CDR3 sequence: CASSLKGVADTEAFF. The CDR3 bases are TGCGCCAGCAGCCTCAAGGGGGTCGCGGACACTGAAGCTTTCTTT. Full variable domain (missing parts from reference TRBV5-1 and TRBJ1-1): KAGVTQTPRYLIKTRGQQVTLSCSPISGHRSVSWYQQTPGQGLQFLFEYFSETQRNKGNFPGRFSGRQFSNSRSEMNVSTLELGDSALYLCASSLKGVADTEAFFGQGTRLTVV.

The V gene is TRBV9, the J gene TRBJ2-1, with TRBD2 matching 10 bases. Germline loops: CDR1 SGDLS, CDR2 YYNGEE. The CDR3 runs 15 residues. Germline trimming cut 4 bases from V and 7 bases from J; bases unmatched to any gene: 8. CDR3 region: CASSWSGGAQNEQFF. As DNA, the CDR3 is TGTGCCAGCAGCTGGAGCGGGGGGGCCCAAAATGAGCAGTTCTTC. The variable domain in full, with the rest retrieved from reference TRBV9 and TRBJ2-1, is DSGVTQTPKHLITATGQRVTLRCSPRSGDLSVYWYQQSLDQGLQFLIQYYNGEERAKGNILERFSAQQFPDLHSELNLSSLELGDSALYFCASSWSGGAQNEQFFGPGTRLTVL.

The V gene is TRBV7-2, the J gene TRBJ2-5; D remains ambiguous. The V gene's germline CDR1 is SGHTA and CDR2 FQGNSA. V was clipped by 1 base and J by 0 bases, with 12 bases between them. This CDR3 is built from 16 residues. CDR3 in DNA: TGTGCCAGCAGCTTAGGGCCGAGGAACCACCAAGAGACCCAGTACTTC. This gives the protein CASSLGPRNHQETQYF.

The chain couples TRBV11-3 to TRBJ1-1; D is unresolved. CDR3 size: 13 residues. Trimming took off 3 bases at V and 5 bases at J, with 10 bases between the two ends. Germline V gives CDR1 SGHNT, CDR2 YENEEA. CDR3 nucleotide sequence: TGTGCCAGCAGCTTTTTGTCCAATACTGAAGCTTTCTTT. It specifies CASSFLSNTEAFF.

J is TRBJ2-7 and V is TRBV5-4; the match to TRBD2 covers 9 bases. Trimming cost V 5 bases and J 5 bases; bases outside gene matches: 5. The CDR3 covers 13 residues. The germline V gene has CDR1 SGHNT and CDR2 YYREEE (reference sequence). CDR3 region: CASRQGLAHEQYF. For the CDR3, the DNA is TGTGCCAGCAGACAGGGACTAGCCCACGAGCAGTACTTC.

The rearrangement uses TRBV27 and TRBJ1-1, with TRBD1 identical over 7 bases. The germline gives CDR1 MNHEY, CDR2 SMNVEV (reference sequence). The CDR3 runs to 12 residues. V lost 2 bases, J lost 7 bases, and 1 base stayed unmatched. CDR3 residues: CASSLRQGEAFF. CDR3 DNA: TGTGCCAGCAGTTTAAGACAGGGTGAAGCTTTCTTT.

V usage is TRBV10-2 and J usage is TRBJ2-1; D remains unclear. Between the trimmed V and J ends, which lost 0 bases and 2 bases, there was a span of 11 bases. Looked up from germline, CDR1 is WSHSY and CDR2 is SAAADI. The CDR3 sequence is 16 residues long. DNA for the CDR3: TGCGCCAGCAGTGAGTCAGGGCAGCTTGCCTACAATGAGCAGTTCTTC. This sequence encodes CASSESGQLAYNEQFF.

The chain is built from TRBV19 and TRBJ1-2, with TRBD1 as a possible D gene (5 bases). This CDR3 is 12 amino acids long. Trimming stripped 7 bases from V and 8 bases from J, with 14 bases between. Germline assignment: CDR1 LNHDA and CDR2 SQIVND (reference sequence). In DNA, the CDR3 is TGTGCCAGTACAGGGAGGGTCGACGGCTACACCTTC. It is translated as CASTGRVDGYTF.

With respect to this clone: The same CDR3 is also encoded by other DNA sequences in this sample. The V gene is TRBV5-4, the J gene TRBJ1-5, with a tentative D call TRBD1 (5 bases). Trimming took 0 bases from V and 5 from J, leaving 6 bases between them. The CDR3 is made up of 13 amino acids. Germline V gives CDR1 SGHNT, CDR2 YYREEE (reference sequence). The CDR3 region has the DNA TGTGCCAGCAGCTTGGGAGGGGATCAGCCCCAGCATTTT. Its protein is CASSLGGDQPQHF. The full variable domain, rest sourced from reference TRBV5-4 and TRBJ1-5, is ETGVTQSPTHLIKTRGQQVTLRCSSQSGHNTVSWYQQALGQGPQFIFQYYREEENGRGNFPPRFSGLQFPNYSSELNVNALELDDSALYLCASSLGGDQPQHFGDGTRLSIL.

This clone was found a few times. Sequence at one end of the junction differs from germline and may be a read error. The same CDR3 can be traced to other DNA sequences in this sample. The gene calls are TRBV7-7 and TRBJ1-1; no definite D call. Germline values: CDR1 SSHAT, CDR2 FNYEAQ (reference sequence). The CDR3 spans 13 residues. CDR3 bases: TGTGCTAGCAGCTTGGATAAGAACACTGAAGCTTTCTTT. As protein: CASSLDKNTEAFF.

CDR3 amino acids: CASSYRGRETQYF. The CDR3 region has the DNA TGTGCCAGCAGTTATAGGGGGCGAGAGACCCAGTACTTC. J is TRBJ2-5 and V is TRBV6-5; the match to TRBD1 covers 7 bases. The germline V gene has CDR1 MNHEY and CDR2 SVGAGI. V was clipped by 3 bases and J by 4 bases; unmatched bases: 2. This CDR3 has 13 residues.

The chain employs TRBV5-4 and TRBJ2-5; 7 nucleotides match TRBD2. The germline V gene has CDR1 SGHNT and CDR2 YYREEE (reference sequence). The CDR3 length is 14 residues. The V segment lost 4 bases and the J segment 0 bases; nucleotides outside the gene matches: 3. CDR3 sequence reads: CASSRGGYQETQYF. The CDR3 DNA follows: TGTGCCAGCAGCCGCGGGGGTTACCAAGAGACCCAGTACTTC.

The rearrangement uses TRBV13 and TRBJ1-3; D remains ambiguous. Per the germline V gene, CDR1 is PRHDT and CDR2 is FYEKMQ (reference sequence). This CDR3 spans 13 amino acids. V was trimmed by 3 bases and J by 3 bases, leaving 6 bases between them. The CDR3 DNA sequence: TGTGCCAGCAGCTTCGGTTATGGAAACACCATATATTTT. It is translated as CASSFGYGNTIYF.

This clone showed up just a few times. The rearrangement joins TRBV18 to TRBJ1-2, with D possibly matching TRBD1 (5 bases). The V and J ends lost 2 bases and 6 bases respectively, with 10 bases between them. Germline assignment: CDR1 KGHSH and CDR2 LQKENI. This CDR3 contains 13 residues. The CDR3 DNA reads TGTGCCAGCTCACCAGAGACAGACGATGGCTACACCTTC. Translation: CASSPETDDGYTF.

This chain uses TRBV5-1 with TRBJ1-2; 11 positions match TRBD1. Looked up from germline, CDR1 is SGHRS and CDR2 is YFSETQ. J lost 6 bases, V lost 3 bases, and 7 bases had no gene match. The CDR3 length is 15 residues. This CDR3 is CASSSRTGGFDGYTF. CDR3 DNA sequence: TGCGCCAGCAGCTCACGGACAGGGGGCTTCGATGGCTACACCTTC. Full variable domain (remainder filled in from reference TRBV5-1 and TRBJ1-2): KAGVTQTPRYLIKTRGQQVTLSCSPISGHRSVSWYQQTPGQGLQFLFEYFSETQRNKGNFPGRFSGRQFSNSRSEMNVSTLELGDSALYLCASSSRTGGFDGYTFGSGTRLTVV.